These T cell receptor beta chains were read from a single sample in a study of identical twins. TCRdb itself ran the 5' RACE reads through MiXCR, one entry per CDR3 protein. This sample has 420,000 or so distinct CDR3 sequences, with around 18% found just once. Sample: naive T cells sorted from blood. The receptors shown here come from a man in his forties or fifties in good health. The CDR3 runs from the conserved cysteine through the conserved F or W. Fields, in order: V gene, J gene, clone size, CDR3 length, D gene, CDR3 protein, CDR3 DNA. D genes are given only for firm matches. Not all rows give a size; the values are once, few, many and, for expanded clones, a class.

TRBV5-1	TRBJ2-5	many	15	NA	CASSLNPWVQETQYF	TGCGCCAGCAGCTTGAATCCCTGGGTCCAAGAGACCCAGTACTTC
TRBV18	TRBJ2-5	NA	15	NA	CASSPPAGARETQYF	TGTGCCAGCTCACCACCGGCAGGGGCCCGGGAGACCCAGTACTTC
TRBV20-1	TRBJ1-6	NA	14	TRBD1	CSARAGTDNSPLHF	TGCAGTGCTAGAGCCGGGACAGATAATTCACCCCTCCACTTT
TRBV2	TRBJ1-2	NA	14	NA	CASSETGFAKGYTF	TGTGCCAGCAGTGAGACAGGTTTTGCAAAGGGCTACACCTTC
TRBV18	TRBJ2-5	NA	12	NA	CASSRQRETQYF	TGTGCCAGCTCACGGCAACGCGAAACCCAGTACTTC
TRBV27	TRBJ2-7	few	16	TRBD2	CASSFLIGGGPGEQYF	TGTGCCAGCAGTTTTTTAATCGGGGGGGGGCCGGGCGAGCAGTACTTC
TRBV11-2	TRBJ2-1	NA	16	NA	CASSPPLLGTLNEQFF	TGTGCCAGCAGCCCGCCCCTTCTCGGGACTCTCAATGAGCAGTTCTTC
TRBV7-9	TRBJ2-5	many	15	TRBD1	CASSSRQGMGETQYF	TGTGCCAGCAGCTCGAGACAGGGGATGGGAGAGACCCAGTACTTC
TRBV4-3	TRBJ1-2	few	16	NA	CASSQEVLSLNYGYTF	TGCGCCAGCAGCCAAGAGGTTCTTTCGCTAAACTATGGCTACACCTTC
TRBV5-1	TRBJ2-5	few	12	NA	CASSSLEETQYF	TGCGCCAGCAGCTCCCTTGAGGAGACCCAGTACTTC
TRBV11-1	TRBJ2-1	many	15	TRBD2	CASSVSGGTYNEQFF	TGTGCCAGCAGCGTTAGCGGGGGGACCTACAATGAGCAGTTCTTC
TRBV15	TRBJ1-2	many	16	NA	CATSRDPGATSGGYTF	TGTGCCACCAGCAGAGACCCGGGGGCGACTTCGGGTGGCTACACCTTC
TRBV12-3/TRBV12-4	TRBJ2-5	few	11	NA	CASSTSKTQYF	TGTGCCAGCAGTACCTCCAAGACCCAGTACTTC
TRBV15	TRBJ2-1	NA	17	TRBD2	CATSRISGSPGVNEQFF	TGTGCCACCAGCAGAATTAGCGGGAGTCCAGGGGTCAATGAGCAGTTCTTC
TRBV10-3	TRBJ1-6	many	14	NA	CAISEGQNNSPLHF	TGTGCCATCAGTGAGGGACAGAACAATTCACCCCTCCACTTT
TRBV6-2/TRBV6-3	TRBJ1-1	many	14	NA	CASSTNLQNTEAFF	TGTGCCAGCAGTACCAATCTCCAAAACACTGAAGCTTTCTTT
TRBV28	TRBJ2-1	NA	15	NA	CASRTPSSSYNEQFF	TGTGCCAGCAGAACCCCATCAAGCTCCTACAATGAGCAGTTCTTC
TRBV21-1	TRBJ2-5	many	15	NA	CASSKVVPSEETQYF	TGTGCCAGCAGCAAAGTGGTCCCTAGCGAAGAGACCCAGTACTTC
TRBV12-5	TRBJ2-2	NA	16	NA	CASGLILSSNTGELFF	TGTGCTAGTGGTTTGATACTGAGTTCGAACACCGGGGAGCTGTTTTTT
TRBV4-2	TRBJ2-2	NA	13	NA	CASSQVGLGELFF	TGTGCCAGCAGCCAAGTAGGCCTAGGGGAGCTGTTTTTT
TRBV27	TRBJ2-1	few	16	TRBD2	CASSQMIAGGPVEQFF	TGTGCCAGCAGTCAAATGATAGCGGGGGGGCCCGTTGAGCAGTTCTTC
TRBV28	TRBJ2-5	few	13	NA	CASRISHQETQYF	TGTGCCAGCAGGATCAGTCACCAAGAGACCCAGTACTTC
TRBV20-1	TRBJ1-5	few	14	NA	CSARFGTPKGTQHF	TGCAGTGCTAGATTCGGGACACCCAAGGGGACCCAGCATTTT
TRBV20-1	TRBJ2-1	few	16	TRBD2	CSARGLVAGSYNEQFF	TGCAGTGCTAGGGGGTTAGTAGCGGGCTCCTACAATGAGCAGTTCTTC
TRBV4-3	TRBJ2-7	many	14	NA	CASSQESYSYEQYF	TGCGCCAGCAGCCAAGAATCTTACTCCTACGAGCAGTACTTC
TRBV19	TRBJ1-5	NA	16	NA	CASSSFRGTHHQPQHF	TGTGCCAGTAGTTCTTTCAGAGGGACACACCATCAGCCCCAGCATTTT
TRBV11-2	TRBJ2-3	NA	14	NA	CASRSPRSTDTQYF	TGTGCCAGCAGATCTCCCCGAAGCACAGATACGCAGTATTTT
TRBV5-4	TRBJ2-2	NA	16	TRBD2	CASSAGLADFTGELFF	TGTGCCAGCAGCGCTGGACTAGCGGATTTCACCGGGGAGCTGTTTTTT
TRBV20-1	TRBJ2-7	NA	12	NA	CSARESNYEQYF	TGCAGTGCTAGAGAGAGCAACTACGAGCAGTACTTC
TRBV5-1	TRBJ2-7	NA	14	NA	CASSLELEKYEQYF	TGCGCCAGCAGCTTGGAACTAGAGAAATACGAGCAGTACTTC
TRBV7-2	TRBJ2-1	NA	16	NA	CASTRWAGNSYNEQFF	TGTGCCAGCACCAGATGGGCGGGAAACTCCTACAATGAGCAGTTCTTC
TRBV20-1	TRBJ2-2	NA	13	NA	CSARDQGPGELFF	TGCAGTGCTAGAGATCAAGGGCCCGGGGAGCTGTTTTTT
TRBV12-3/TRBV12-4	TRBJ2-1	NA	13	NA	CASSKDSYNEQFF	TGTGCCAGTTCAAAGGACTCCTACAATGAGCAGTTCTTC
TRBV4-2	TRBJ2-6	NA	17	NA	CASSQEVTASGANVLTF	TGTGCCAGCAGCCAAGAGGTGACAGCCTCTGGGGCCAACGTCCTGACTTTC
TRBV24-1	TRBJ2-1	NA	15	NA	CATSDRGLGGNEQFF	TGTGCCACCAGTGACCGAGGACTAGGGGGGAATGAGCAGTTCTTC
TRBV11-2	TRBJ2-5	many	13	TRBD1	CASSVGTEETQYF	TGTGCCAGCAGCGTCGGGACAGAAGAGACCCAGTACTTC
TRBV28	TRBJ2-1	NA	14	NA	CASSPPGDYNEQFF	TGTGCCAGCAGTCCCCCGGGAGACTACAATGAGCAGTTCTTC
TRBV4-2	TRBJ2-3	NA	15	NA	CASSQALWSTDTQYF	TGTGCCAGCAGCCAAGCTCTTTGGAGCACAGATACGCAGTATTTT
TRBV4-2	TRBJ2-3	many	14	TRBD2	CASSERGGTDTQYF	TGTGCCAGCAGCGAGCGGGGGGGCACAGATACGCAGTATTTT